The 23 T cell receptor beta chains reported below all come from one sample, sequenced in a study of vaccination effects on CD4 cells after COVID-19. Clones were read by immunoSEQ multiplex PCR, and TCRdb kept only the in-frame ones, dropping some. The table includes more than 9,000 clones, just under 75% detected once. Viral peptide pool expansion of antigen-specific CD4+ T cells preceded sequencing in the ViraFEST assay. Investigators separated out CD4+ T cells once 10 days of culture had passed. What these receptors recognize is not known. The source was CD4+ T cells from PBMCs cultured with HCoV-229E spike peptides, collected before COVID-19 vaccination. Receptor source: a human donor who received a COVID-19 vaccine.

The V call is TRBV9, the J call TRBJ2-1, with 9 bases aligning to TRBD2. Unmatched junction bases numbered 17, after V lost 3 bases and J lost 10 bases. Germline V gives CDR1 SGDLS, CDR2 YYNGEE. This CDR3 is built from 17 residues. The CDR3 loop is CASSGTGLALSAEEQFF. CDR3 coding DNA: TGTGCCAGCAGCGGGACGGGACTAGCTTTGTCAGCCGAGGAGCAGTTCTTC.

V usage is TRBV5-1 and J usage is TRBJ2-1; 9 nucleotides agree with TRBD2. This CDR3 is built from 17 residues. Germline V gene sequence: CDR1 SGHRS, CDR2 YFSETQ. V shed 0 bases, J shed 3 bases, and the junction held 7 bases outside the gene matches. The CDR3 coding sequence is TGCGCCAGCAGCTTGGGGACTAGCGCCCAGCACTACAATGAGCAGTTCTTC. Its translation is CASSLGTSAQHYNEQFF. Combining the CDR3 with reference TRBV5-1 and TRBJ2-1 gives the whole variable domain KAGVTQTPRYLIKTRGQQVTLSCSPISGHRSVSWYQQTPGQGLQFLFEYFSETQRNKGNFPGRFSGRQFSNSRSEMNVSTLELGDSALYLCASSLGTSAQHYNEQFFGPGTRLTVL.

The V and J genes are TRBV7-9 and TRBJ1-1, with D tentatively TRBD1 (6 bases). The CDR3 spans 13 residues. The germline gives CDR1 SEHNR, CDR2 FQNEAQ (reference sequence). Trimming removed 1 base at V and 5 bases at J, with 8 bases between. The CDR3 is CASSLEGGTEAFF. DNA for the CDR3: TGTGCCAGCAGCTTAGAAGGGGGAACTGAAGCTTTCTTT.

This chain connects TRBV3-1 (or the pseudogene TRBV3-2) to TRBJ1-2, with D possibly being TRBD1 (6 bases). The CDR3 loop spans 14 amino acids. From germline, CDR1 is LGHDT and CDR2 YNNKEL (reference sequence). The V gene lost 3 bases and the J gene lost 8 bases, with 16 bases spanning the gap. CDR3 residues: CASSQGSFGGGYTF. The DNA of the CDR3 is TGTGCCAGCAGCCAGGGATCGTTCGGGGGCGGCTACACCTTC.

In this sample, this clone turned up a few times. The V call is TRBV5-6, the J call TRBJ1-1; no clear D. The germline V and J ends were trimmed by 1 base and 4 bases, with 11 bases remaining between them. The CDR3 sequence is 14 residues long. CDR1 is SGHDT and CDR2 is YYEEEE in the germline V gene. This chain's CDR3 is CASSLYGSRTEAFF. DNA for the CDR3: TGTGCCAGCAGCTTGTATGGTTCCCGCACTGAAGCTTTCTTT.

This chain uses TRBV15 with TRBJ2-5; no firm D call. CDR1 is LNHNV and CDR2 is YYDKDF in the germline V gene (reference sequence). CDR3 size: 15 residues. V lost 0 bases and J 4 bases, leaving 12 bases between the germline ends. CDR3: CATSRDQGSSETQYF. The CDR3 DNA reads as TGTGCCACCAGCAGAGATCAAGGCTCCTCAGAGACCCAGTACTTC.

The V and J genes are TRBV29-1 and TRBJ2-7; D call uncertain. This CDR3 comprises 15 residues. V was trimmed by 1 base and J by 2 bases, leaving 15 bases between them. Germline V lookup: CDR1 SQVTM, CDR2 ANQGSEA. As DNA, the CDR3 is TGCAGCGTTGAAGTCAACTTTCCCTCTACCTACGAGCAGTACTTC. Translation: CSVEVNFPSTYEQYF.

The genes are TRBV15 and TRBJ2-7; 8 bases align to TRBD2. The CDR3 runs to 14 residues. Germline V gives CDR1 LNHNV, CDR2 YYDKDF (reference sequence). Trimming cost V 1 base and J 2 bases; bases outside gene matches: 1. The CDR3 loop is CATSRAGGPYEQYF. CDR3 nucleotides: TGTGCCACCAGCAGAGCGGGAGGGCCCTACGAGCAGTACTTC.

The chain links TRBV18 to TRBJ1-2; 8 positions agree with TRBD1. V lost 5 bases to trimming and J lost 0 bases; unmatched junction nucleotides: 2. This CDR3 spans 14 amino acids. Germline V gives CDR1 KGHSH, CDR2 LQKENI. Here the CDR3 DNA reads TGTGCCAGCTCATCGGACAGGGCTAACTATGGCTACACCTTC. Protein sequence: CASSSDRANYGYTF.

The chain joins TRBV28 to TRBJ1-5, with no clear D. Trimming shortened V by 6 bases and J by 5 bases, and 5 bases separated the two germline ends. The CDR3 has 11 amino acids. The V gene's germline CDR1 is MDHEN and CDR2 SYDVKM. The CDR3, as DNA: TGTGCCAGCAGCTGGGATCAGCCCCAGCATTTT. This gives the protein CASSWDQPQHF.

The chain combines TRBV2 with TRBJ2-2, with D maybe TRBD1 (6 bases). Deletions cut 4 bases from V and 6 bases from J, with 12 bases between. Per germline, CDR1 SNHLY and CDR2 FYNNEI. This CDR3 has 14 residues. CDR3 loop: CASSGMGAPGELFF. CDR3 in DNA: TGTGCCAGCAGTGGCATGGGGGCGCCCGGGGAGCTGTTTTTT.

The chain is built from TRBV6-4 and TRBJ2-3, with 7 bases identical to TRBD2. Per germline, CDR1 MRHNA and CDR2 SNTAGT. The CDR3 runs to 15 residues. After removal of 5 bases from V and 3 bases from J, the junction contained 8 bases not matched to a gene. This CDR3 reads CASSTLPGGTDTQYF. CDR3 nucleotide sequence: TGTGCCAGCAGTACATTACCGGGGGGTACAGATACGCAGTATTTT.

The chain has TRBV5-1 and TRBJ2-6; D ambiguous. Germline CDR1 reads SGHRS; CDR2 reads YFSETQ. Deletions cut 2 bases from V and 0 bases from J, with 6 bases between. The CDR3 has 15 amino acids. The CDR3 loop is CASSFSGSGANVLTF. The CDR3 DNA sequence: TGCGCCAGCAGCTTTTCGGGCTCTGGGGCCAACGTCCTGACTTTC.

This clone was recorded a few times. The CDR3 reads CASSLRFTGTSFFTGELFF. The CDR3 nucleotides are TGTGCCAGCAGCTTAAGATTCACCGGGACTAGCTTCTTCACCGGGGAGCTGTTTTTT. The V gene is TRBV11-2, the J gene TRBJ2-2; 9 positions match TRBD2. CDR3 size: 19 residues. The germline V gene encodes CDR1 SGHAT and CDR2 FQNNGV. J lost 4 bases, V lost 2 bases, and 14 bases had no gene match.

The V call is TRBV5-1, the J call TRBJ2-7, with TRBD1 as a possible D gene (8 bases). Germline assignment: CDR1 SGHRS and CDR2 YFSETQ. Trimming took 3 bases from V and 0 from J, leaving 13 bases between them. The CDR3 has 15 residues. The CDR3 region is CASSSYRGGSYEQYF. In DNA, the CDR3 is TGCGCCAGCAGCTCATACAGGGGGGGCTCCTACGAGCAGTACTTC. The variable domain in full, completed from reference TRBV5-1 and TRBJ2-7, reads KAGVTQTPRYLIKTRGQQVTLSCSPISGHRSVSWYQQTPGQGLQFLFEYFSETQRNKGNFPGRFSGRQFSNSRSEMNVSTLELGDSALYLCASSSYRGGSYEQYFGPGTRLTVT.

The chain is built from TRBV7-9 and TRBJ2-1; the D gene is possibly TRBD2 (6 bases). Trimming pared 5 bases from V and 5 bases from J, leaving 19 bases between. The germline V gene encodes CDR1 SEHNR and CDR2 FQNEAQ (reference sequence). The CDR3 spans 16 residues. The CDR3 is CASSDPPGLNHNEQFF. The CDR3 region has the DNA TGTGCCAGCAGCGACCCCCCGGGACTGAACCACAATGAGCAGTTCTTC.

The CDR3 bases are TGTGCCAGCAGTGCCGGGACTAGCACAGATACGCAGTATTTT. It encodes CASSAGTSTDTQYF. The rearrangement joins TRBV6-4 to TRBJ2-3; D possibly corresponds to TRBD2 (6 bases). Germline V gives CDR1 MRHNA, CDR2 SNTAGT. The CDR3 is 14 amino acids. Trimming removed 4 bases at V and 0 bases at J, with 8 bases between.

The chain links TRBV29-1 to TRBJ2-5; D unresolved. This CDR3 region has 12 residues. CDR1 is SQVTM and CDR2 is ANQGSEA in the germline V gene. Trimming removed 6 bases at V and 5 bases at J, with 13 bases between. This chain's CDR3 is CSVSDGRETQYF. For the CDR3, the DNA is TGCAGCGTCTCGGACGGCCGGGAGACCCAGTACTTC.

The rearrangement uses TRBV6-1 and TRBJ1-2, with TRBD1 matching over 8 bases. With 2 bases clipped from V and 6 bases from J, the junction kept 20 bases outside the gene matches. The CDR3 loop spans 19 amino acids. Germline V gene data show CDR1 as MNHNS and CDR2 as SASEGT. CDR3 DNA: TGTGCCAGCAGTGAAACCACGACTCTTTTCAGGGGGCTGGGTCATGGCTACACCTTC. This translates into CASSETTTLFRGLGHGYTF.

Only a few counts were recorded for this clone. V usage is TRBV12-3 or TRBV12-4 and J usage is TRBJ2-2; 8 bases line up with TRBD1. V shed 6 bases, J shed 7 bases, and the junction held 4 bases outside the gene matches. This CDR3 has 13 residues. The CDR3 loop reads CASSPGQGGELFF. CDR3 DNA: TGTGCCAGCAGCCCAGGACAGGGCGGGGAGCTGTTTTTT.

The CDR3 nucleotides read TGTGCCAGTAGTTTTAGCGGGAGGGGGAATACGCAGTATTTT. Translated, it gives CASSFSGRGNTQYF. The chain has TRBV19 and TRBJ2-3; 11 bases line up with TRBD2. Trimming removed 5 bases from V and 7 bases from J; junction bases left unmatched: 5. Germline-derived CDR1 and CDR2 are LNHDA and SQIVND (reference sequence). The CDR3 is 14 residues long.

J is TRBJ2-1 and V is TRBV24-1, with D maybe TRBD2 (5 bases). Per the germline V gene, CDR1 is KGHDR and CDR2 is SFDVKD. Trimming cost V 3 bases and J 0 bases, with 11 bases left between them. This CDR3 has 16 residues. The CDR3 bases are TGTGCCACCAGTGATCCGTTGGGGAGCTCCTACAATGAGCAGTTCTTC. Translated: CATSDPLGSSYNEQFF.

This sequence joins TRBV28 and TRBJ1-5; TRBD1 aligns across 8 bases. CDR1 is MDHEN and CDR2 is SYDVKM in the germline V gene. V shed 4 bases and J 5 bases; nucleotides not matched to a gene: 4. This CDR3 is built from 14 residues. CDR3: CASSWDRRYQPQHF. CDR3 DNA: TGTGCCAGCAGTTGGGACAGGCGGTATCAGCCCCAGCATTTT.